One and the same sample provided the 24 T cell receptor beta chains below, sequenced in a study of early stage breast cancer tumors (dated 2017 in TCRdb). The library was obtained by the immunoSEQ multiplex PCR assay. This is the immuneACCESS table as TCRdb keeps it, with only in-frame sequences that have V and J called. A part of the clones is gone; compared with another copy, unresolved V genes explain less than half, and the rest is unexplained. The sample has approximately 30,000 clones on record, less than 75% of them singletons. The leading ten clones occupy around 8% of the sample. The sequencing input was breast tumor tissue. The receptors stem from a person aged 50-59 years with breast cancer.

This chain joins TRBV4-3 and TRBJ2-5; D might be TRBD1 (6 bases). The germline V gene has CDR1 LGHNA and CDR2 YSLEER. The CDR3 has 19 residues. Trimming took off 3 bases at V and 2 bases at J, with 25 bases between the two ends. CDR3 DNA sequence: TGCGCCAGCAGCCAGGACCTCATCAGCACGGGACACCCACAAGAGACCCAGTACTTC. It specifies CASSQDLISTGHPQETQYF.

The CDR3, as DNA: TGTGCCAGCAGCTTGGAGAGGGGGCTTTATGGCTACACCTTC. It translates to CASSLERGLYGYTF. The J gene is TRBJ1-2, the V gene TRBV5-6, with TRBD1 matching over 7 bases. CDR1 is SGHDT, CDR2 YYEEEE, per germline. Trimming at V came to 0 bases and at J to 5 bases, leaving 4 bases not matched to a gene. The CDR3 sequence is 14 residues long.

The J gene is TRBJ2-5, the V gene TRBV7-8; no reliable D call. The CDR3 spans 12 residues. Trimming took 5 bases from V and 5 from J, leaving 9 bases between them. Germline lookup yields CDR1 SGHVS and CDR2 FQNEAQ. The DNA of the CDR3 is TGTGCCAGCAGCCCCTGGTGGGAGACCCAGTACTTC. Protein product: CASSPWWETQYF. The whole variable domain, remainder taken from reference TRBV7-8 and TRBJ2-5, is GAGVSQSPRYKVAKRGQDVALRCDPISGHVSLFWYQQALGQGPEFLTYFQNEAQLDKSGLPSDRFFAERPEGSVSTLKIQRTQQEDSAVYLCASSPWWETQYFGPGTRLLVL.

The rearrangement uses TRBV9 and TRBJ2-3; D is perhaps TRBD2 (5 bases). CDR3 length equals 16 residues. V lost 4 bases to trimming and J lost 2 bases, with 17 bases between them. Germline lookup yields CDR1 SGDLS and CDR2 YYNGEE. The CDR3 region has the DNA TGTGCCAGCAGCTCTCACTCGGGAAACCCCACAGATACGCAGTATTTT. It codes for CASSSHSGNPTDTQYF.

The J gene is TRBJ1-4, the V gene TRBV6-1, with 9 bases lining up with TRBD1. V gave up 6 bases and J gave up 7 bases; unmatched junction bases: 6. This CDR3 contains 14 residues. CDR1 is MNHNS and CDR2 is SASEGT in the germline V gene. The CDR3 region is CASRIQGAVEKLFF. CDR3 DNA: TGTGCCAGCAGAATACAGGGGGCGGTTGAAAAACTGTTTTTT.

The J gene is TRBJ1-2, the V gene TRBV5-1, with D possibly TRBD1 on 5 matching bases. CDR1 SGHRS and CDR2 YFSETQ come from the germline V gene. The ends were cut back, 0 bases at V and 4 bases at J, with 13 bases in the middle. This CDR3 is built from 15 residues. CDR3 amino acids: CASSLGPREPYGYTF. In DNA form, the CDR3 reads TGCGCCAGCAGCTTGGGCCCCAGGGAACCCTATGGCTACACCTTC.

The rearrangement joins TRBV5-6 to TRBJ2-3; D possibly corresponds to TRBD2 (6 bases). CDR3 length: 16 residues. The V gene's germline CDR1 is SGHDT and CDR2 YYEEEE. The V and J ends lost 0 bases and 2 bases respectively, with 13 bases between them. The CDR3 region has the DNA TGTGCCAGCAGCTTGGTTGGACTGGGACTCACAGATACGCAGTATTTT. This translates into CASSLVGLGLTDTQYF.

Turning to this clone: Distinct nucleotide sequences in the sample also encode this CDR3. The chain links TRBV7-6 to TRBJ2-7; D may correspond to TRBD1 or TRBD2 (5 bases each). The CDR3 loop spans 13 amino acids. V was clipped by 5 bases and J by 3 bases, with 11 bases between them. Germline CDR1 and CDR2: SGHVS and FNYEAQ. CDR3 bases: TGTGCCAGCAGCCCGGGACCTAACTACGAGCAGTACTTC. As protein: CASSPGPNYEQYF.

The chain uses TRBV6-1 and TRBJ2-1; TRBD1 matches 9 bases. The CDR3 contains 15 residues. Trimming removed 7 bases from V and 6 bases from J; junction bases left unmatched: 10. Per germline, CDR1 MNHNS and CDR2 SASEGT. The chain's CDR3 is CASIIQGAFVNEQFF. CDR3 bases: TGTGCCAGCATTATACAGGGGGCTTTCGTCAATGAGCAGTTCTTC.

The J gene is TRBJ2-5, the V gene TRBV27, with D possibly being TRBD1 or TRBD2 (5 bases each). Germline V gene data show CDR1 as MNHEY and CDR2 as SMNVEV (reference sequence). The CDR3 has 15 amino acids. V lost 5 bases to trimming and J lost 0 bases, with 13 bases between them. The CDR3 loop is CASSEYMGHQETQYF. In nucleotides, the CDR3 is TGTGCCAGCAGTGAATATATGGGACACCAAGAGACCCAGTACTTC.

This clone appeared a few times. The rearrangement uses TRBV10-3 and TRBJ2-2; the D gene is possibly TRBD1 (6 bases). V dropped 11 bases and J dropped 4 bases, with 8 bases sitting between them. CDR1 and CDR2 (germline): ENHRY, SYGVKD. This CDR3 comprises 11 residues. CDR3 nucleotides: TGTGCCTCCAGGGGCACCGGGGAGCTGTTTTTT. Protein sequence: CASRGTGELFF.

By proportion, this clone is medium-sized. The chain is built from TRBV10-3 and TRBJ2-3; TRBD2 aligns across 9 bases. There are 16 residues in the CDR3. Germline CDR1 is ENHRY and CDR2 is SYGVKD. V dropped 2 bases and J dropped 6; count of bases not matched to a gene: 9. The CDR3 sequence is CAISEGASGIVDTQYF. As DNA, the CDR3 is TGTGCCATCAGTGAGGGGGCTAGCGGGATTGTTGATACGCAGTATTTT.

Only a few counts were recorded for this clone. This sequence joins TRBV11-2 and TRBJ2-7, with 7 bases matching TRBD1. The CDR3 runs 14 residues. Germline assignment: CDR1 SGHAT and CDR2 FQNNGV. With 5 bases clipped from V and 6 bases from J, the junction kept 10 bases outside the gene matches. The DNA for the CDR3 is TGTGCCAGCAGCCTCGACAGGGTGGTGGGCGAGCAGTACTTC. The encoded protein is CASSLDRVVGEQYF.

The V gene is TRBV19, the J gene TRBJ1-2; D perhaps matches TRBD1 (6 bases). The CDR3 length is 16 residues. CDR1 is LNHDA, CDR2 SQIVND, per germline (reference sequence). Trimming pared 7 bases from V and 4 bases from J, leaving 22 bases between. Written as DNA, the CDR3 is TGTGCCAGTACTTCCAGGAGCAGGGGCATCGGCTATGGCTACACCTTC. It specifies CASTSRSRGIGYGYTF. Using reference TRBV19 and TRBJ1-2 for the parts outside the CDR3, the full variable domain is DGGITQSPKYLFRKEGQNVTLSCEQNLNHDAMYWYRQDPGQGLRLIYYSQIVNDFQKGDIAEGYSVSREKKESFPLTVTSAQKNPTAFYLCASTSRSRGIGYGYTFGSGTRLTVV.

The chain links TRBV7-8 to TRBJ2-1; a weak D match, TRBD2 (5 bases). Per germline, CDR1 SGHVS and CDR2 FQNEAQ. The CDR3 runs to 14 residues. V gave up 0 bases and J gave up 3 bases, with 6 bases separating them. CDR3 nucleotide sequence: TGTGCCAGCAGCTTAGCGCGGGTCTACAATGAGCAGTTCTTC. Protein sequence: CASSLARVYNEQFF.

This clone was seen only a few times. The CDR3 nucleotides are TGCGCCAGCAGTGAAGGGGTTCTTAGTTCCCAGCCCCAGCATTTT. Translated: CASSEGVLSSQPQHF. V gene TRBV5-1 combines with J gene TRBJ1-5, with D possibly TRBD1 on 5 matching bases. The length of the CDR3 is 15 residues. The V end lost 5 bases, the J end lost 7 bases, and 19 bases lay between the germline ends. Germline lookup yields CDR1 SGHRS and CDR2 YFSETQ. Full variable domain (remainder filled in from reference TRBV5-1 and TRBJ1-5): KAGVTQTPRYLIKTRGQQVTLSCSPISGHRSVSWYQQTPGQGLQFLFEYFSETQRNKGNFPGRFSGRQFSNSRSEMNVSTLELGDSALYLCASSEGVLSSQPQHFGDGTRLSIL.

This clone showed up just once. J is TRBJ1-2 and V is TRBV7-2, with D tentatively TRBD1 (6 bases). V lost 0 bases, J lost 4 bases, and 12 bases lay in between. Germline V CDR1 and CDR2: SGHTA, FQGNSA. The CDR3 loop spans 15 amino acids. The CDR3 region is CASSLATGIGYGYTF. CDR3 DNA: TGTGCCAGCAGCTTAGCTACAGGGATCGGCTATGGCTACACCTTC.

For the CDR3, the DNA is TGTGCCAGCAGCTTAAGGGGGACAGGTTTAGCGTGGTGGACTGAAGCTTTCTTT. Translated: CASSLRGTGLAWWTEAFF. V usage is TRBV5-6 and J usage is TRBJ1-1; the match to TRBD1 covers 8 bases. V trimming: 2 bases; J trimming: 5 bases; junction bases outside the gene matches: 17. This CDR3 has 18 residues. Germline CDR1 reads SGHDT; CDR2 reads YYEEEE. Supplemented by reference TRBV5-6 and TRBJ1-1, the full variable domain reads DAGVTQSPTHLIKTRGQQVTLRCSPKSGHDTVSWYQQALGQGPQFIFQYYEEEERQRGNFPDRFSGHQFPNYSSELNVNALLLGDSALYLCASSLRGTGLAWWTEAFFGQGTRLTVV.

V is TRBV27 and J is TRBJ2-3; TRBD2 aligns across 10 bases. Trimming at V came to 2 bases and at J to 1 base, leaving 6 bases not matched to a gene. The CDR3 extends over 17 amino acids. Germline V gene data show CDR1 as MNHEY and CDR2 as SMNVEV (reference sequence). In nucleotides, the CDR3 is TGTGCCAGCAGTTTACTGGCTAGCGGGAGAGGCACAGATACGCAGTATTTT. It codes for CASSLLASGRGTDTQYF.

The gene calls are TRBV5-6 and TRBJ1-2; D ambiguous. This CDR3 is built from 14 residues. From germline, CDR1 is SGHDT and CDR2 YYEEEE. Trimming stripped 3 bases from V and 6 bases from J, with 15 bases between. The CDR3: CASSSSVGLNGYTF. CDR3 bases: TGTGCCAGCAGCTCCTCGGTAGGGTTGAATGGCTACACCTTC.

CDR3 sequence reads: CASSKDGATNEKLFF. The CDR3 DNA reads as TGTGCCAGCAGTAAAGACGGTGCAACTAATGAAAAACTGTTTTTT. The rearrangement uses TRBV6-5 and TRBJ1-4; D not resolved. V dropped 5 bases and J dropped 0 bases, with 10 bases sitting between them. The CDR3 is 15 residues long. Per the germline V gene, CDR1 is MNHEY and CDR2 is SVGAGI.

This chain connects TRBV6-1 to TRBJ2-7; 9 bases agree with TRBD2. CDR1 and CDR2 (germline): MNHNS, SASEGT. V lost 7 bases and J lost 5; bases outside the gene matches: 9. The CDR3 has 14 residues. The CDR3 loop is CASTLVAGANEQYF. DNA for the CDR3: TGTGCCAGCACCTTAGTAGCGGGAGCTAACGAGCAGTACTTC.

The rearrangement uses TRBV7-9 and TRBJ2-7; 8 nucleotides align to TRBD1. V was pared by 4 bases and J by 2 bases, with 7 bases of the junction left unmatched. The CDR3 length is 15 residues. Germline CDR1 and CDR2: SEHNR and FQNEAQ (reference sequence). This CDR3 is CASSSYPGGPYEQYF. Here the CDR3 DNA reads TGTGCCAGCAGCTCCTACCCAGGGGGCCCCTACGAGCAGTACTTC.

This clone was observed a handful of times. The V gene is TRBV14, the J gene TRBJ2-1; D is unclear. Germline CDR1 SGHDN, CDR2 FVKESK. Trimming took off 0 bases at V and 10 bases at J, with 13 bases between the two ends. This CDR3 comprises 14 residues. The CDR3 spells CASSQEWARGEQFF. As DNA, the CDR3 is TGTGCCAGCAGCCAAGAATGGGCTCGTGGGGAGCAGTTCTTC.